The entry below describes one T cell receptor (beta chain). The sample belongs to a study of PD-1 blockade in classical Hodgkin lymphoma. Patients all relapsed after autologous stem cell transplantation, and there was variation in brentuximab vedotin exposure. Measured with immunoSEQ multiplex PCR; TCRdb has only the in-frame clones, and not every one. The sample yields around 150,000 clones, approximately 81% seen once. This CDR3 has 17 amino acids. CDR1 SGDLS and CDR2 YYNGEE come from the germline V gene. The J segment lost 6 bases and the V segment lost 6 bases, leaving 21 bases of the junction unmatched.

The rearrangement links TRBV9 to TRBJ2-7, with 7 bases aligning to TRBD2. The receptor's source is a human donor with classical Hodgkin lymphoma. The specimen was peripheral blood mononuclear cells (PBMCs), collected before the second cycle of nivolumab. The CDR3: CASNRGAGVGDPGEQYF. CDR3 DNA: TGTGCCAGCAACCGAGGGGCGGGGGTTGGGGACCCCGGCGAGCAGTACTTC.